This T cell receptor beta chain was sequenced in a study of tumor and adjacent non-tumor tissue in lung cancer listed by TCRdb under 2018. Notes on the research overall: By cancer type, the cohort comprised eleven to twelve adenocarcinoma patients, 2 squamous cell carcinoma patients and 1 small cell lung cancer patient. The study compared bulk TCRbeta repertoires from lung tumor tissue and matched distant non-tumor lung tissue of about 14 lung cancer patients. TCRbeta CDR3 sequencing was performed on 25 to 35 paired specimens, with one tumor sample and one normal lung sample collected per patient. Sequencing generated a total of 95 million to 150 million productive TCRbeta reads, averaging about 4 million reads per sample. Among the roughly 15 patients, ages ranged from roughly 31 to 85 years, roughly ten were men and 5 were women, and disease was TNM stage I to III. Results the study describes overall, beyond this receptor: With only around 16 patients in the cohort, the authors noted that larger samples and more detailed clinical data are needed. The top 100 clones made up a significantly larger cumulative share of the repertoire in normal lung than in tumor tissue. Significantly higher TCR diversity (inverse Simpson) was observed in tumor tissue than in normal lung tissue (around 450 vs 150, P = 0.0075, Mann-Whitney U test). Younger patients had significantly higher TCR diversity, and higher tumor TCR diversity was associated with shorter overall and disease-free survival. Peripheral blood was not sequenced, so blood TCRbeta repertoires were not examined in the lung cancer patients of the study. Neither the sequencing platform nor unique molecular identifiers are named or mentioned anywhere in the methods.

In the germline V gene, CDR1 corresponds to SQVTM and CDR2 to ANQGSEA. The CDR3 totals 13 residues, both ends included. Only the CDR3 portion is preserved as DNA: 39 bases, with reading frame beginning at the first base. The junction shows trimming of 3 bases on V and 4 bases on J, plus 9 bases between the germline ends. RNA was isolated from bulk, unsorted tissue, and RNA quality was assessed with a NanoDrop ND-1000 and an Agilent 2100. For the normal lung samples, distant non-tumor tissue was collected more than 3 cm away from the tumor edge. All donors had newly diagnosed lung cancer, had not received prior chemotherapy, and were admitted for thoracic surgery in China between August and November 2014. Anyone who had undergone radiotherapy or chemotherapy before, or who had another cancer at the same time, was left out of the study. Pieces of surgical tissue measuring about 1-2.1 cm3 were kept in RNAlater solution and held at -80 degrees C until needed.

Receptors were amplified or captured by multiplex PCR. The data were produced on an Illumina HiSeq 2500. Following protocols modified from ARM-PCR, the researchers constructed TCRbeta libraries through three rounds of nested PCR with primers (Table S4). PCR products of 200-500 bp were gel-excised and purified with the QIAquick gel extraction kit before sequencing. Per the source publication's procedure: Trimmomatic was used to clean the reads, FLASH was used to merge the reads into complete CDR3 sequences, and MiTCR was used to assign the reads to V(D)J germline segments. Clonal diversity was calculated as the inverse Simpson's index using VDJtools. In-frame sequences lacking a premature stop codon were counted as productive reads. TCRdb reworked the public reads: Q25 trimming with fastp, MiXCR clone assembly, productive beta chains retained. CDR3 protein sequences are deduplicated, and each keeps its most common genes and DNA. The authors' filters were not applied to this entry. The sample data list approximately 110,000 distinct CDR3 sequences, and 60% to 65% of these were observed just once. The top ten clonotypes cover 15% to 20% of the sample.

A remark on this clonotype: Its antigen remains undetermined. The final CDR3 position lacks the conserved phenylalanine or tryptophan, pointing to a likely read error.

The chain employs TRBV29-1 and TRBJ2-2; the D gene cannot be named for sure. Sample: distant non-tumor lung tissue. The clonotype was recovered from a man in his 60s with non-small cell lung cancer. The DNA sequence is as follows: TGCAGCGTTGATCTGGGGATCACCGGGGAGCTGTTTTGT. Its product reads: CSVDLGITGELFC.